What follows describes a single T cell receptor (beta chain). The antigen is not known. The sample originates from a study of T-cell memory formation after mild COVID-19. Overall study context: Clusters were largely donor specific. Findings and caveats of the study: Clones shrinking between day 15 and 85 showed a balanced CD4/CD8 split, and those that grew later tilted toward CD4+. CD4+ contracting clones lay mainly in CM and EM, CD8+ ones in EMRA. Pre-infection memory harbored some responding clones, suggesting cross-reactive memory joined.

TCRdb independently ran MiXCR on the 5' RACE reads; one entry per CDR3 protein. This table holds about 270,000 distinct CDR3 sequences, about 17% found once. The CDR3 covers 15 residues. Per the germline V gene, CDR1 is KGHSH and CDR2 is LQKENI. The ends lost 2 bases at V and 4 bases at J; junction bases unmatched: 3. Material for sequencing was PBMCs or a T cell subset sorted from them (not recorded which). This receptor was identified in a man younger than 30 who had mild COVID-19 (a few samples of this study predate the infection). Cell type and time point are not known. The rearrangement joins TRBV18 to TRBJ1-2, with 11 bases matching TRBD1. The DNA for the CDR3 is TGTGCCAGCTCACCAGGACAGGGGGCAGGCTATGGCTACACCTTC. Protein sequence: CASSPGQGAGYGYTF.